Sequencing of this TCR beta chain was carried out in a study of identical twins. Overall study findings and caveats: Abundant beta clonotypes from cord blood bore fewer insertions; memory repertoires lacked this pattern.

The CDR3 has 15 residues. Germline V CDR1 and CDR2: KGHSH, LQKENI. V was trimmed by 2 bases and J by 5 bases, leaving 12 bases between them. To note about this clonotype: Its antigen is not known.

Template switching added a universal primer binding site, and final cDNA carried unique molecular identifiers. TCRdb analysed the 5' RACE reads with MiXCR anew, one entry per CDR3 protein. The data hold 450,000 to 650,000 distinct CDR3 sequences, with roughly 9.5% observed a single time. These data were also reused for a study on yellow fever vaccine responses in identical twins. As that study records: Twins reportedly mounted vaccine T cell responses that seemed partly convergent, partly personalized.

Sequencing was performed on PBMCs. The rearrangement links TRBV18 to TRBJ1-4; D perhaps matches TRBD1 (5 bases). The sequence came from a woman between 18 and 29 years old in good health. DNA for the CDR3: TGTGCCAGCTCACCATACGTAGGGGAGAATGAAAAACTGTTTTTT. As protein: CASSPYVGENEKLFF.